This TCR beta chain was documented in a study of OX40 agonist ivuxolimab in advanced cancers. About the study: Ivuxolimab, an antibody acting as an agonist of OX40 (CD134), was used to treat patients. The dose-escalation cohort had hepatocellular carcinoma, melanoma, renal cell or head and neck cancer. Points from the study as a whole: The 0.1-3.0 mg/kg partial responders had among the lowest clonal expansion.

Points on this clone: Its antigen is currently unknown.

There are 13 residues in the CDR3. Germline loops: CDR1 LNHDA, CDR2 SQIVND (reference sequence). V lost 6 bases, J lost 5 bases, and 5 bases stayed unmatched. The repertoire was sequenced with immunoSEQ multiplex PCR; TCRdb's copy has only in-frame clones and lacks some. In the table there are 75,000 to 100,000 clones, just over 90% of which are singletons. This TCR came from an adult with an advanced solid tumor such as melanoma, head and neck, liver or kidney cancer. The starting material was CD4+ or CD8+ T cells sorted from blood, obtained in a trial of the OX40 agonist ivuxolimab. The chain recombines TRBV19 with TRBJ2-5; 8 nucleotides align to TRBD1. The CDR3 sequence is CASSQGADETQYF. Here the CDR3 DNA reads TGTGCCAGTAGCCAGGGGGCTGACGAGACCCAGTACTTC.